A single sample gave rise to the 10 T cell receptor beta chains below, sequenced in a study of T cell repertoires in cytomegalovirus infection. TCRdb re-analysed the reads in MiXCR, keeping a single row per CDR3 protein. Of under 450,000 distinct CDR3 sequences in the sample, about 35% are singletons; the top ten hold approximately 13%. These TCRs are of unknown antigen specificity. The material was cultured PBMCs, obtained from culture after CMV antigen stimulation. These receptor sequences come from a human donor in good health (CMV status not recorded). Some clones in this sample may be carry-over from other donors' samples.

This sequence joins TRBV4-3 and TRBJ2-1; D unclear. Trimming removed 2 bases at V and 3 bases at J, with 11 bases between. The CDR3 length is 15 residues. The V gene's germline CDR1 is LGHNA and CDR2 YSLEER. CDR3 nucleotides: TGCGCCAGCAGCCAATCCCTAGAGCGCTACAATGAGCAGTTCTTC. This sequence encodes CASSQSLERYNEQFF.

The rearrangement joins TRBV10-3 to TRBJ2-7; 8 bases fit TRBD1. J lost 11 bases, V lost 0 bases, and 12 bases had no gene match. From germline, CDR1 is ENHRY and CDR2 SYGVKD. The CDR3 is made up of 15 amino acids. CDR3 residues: CAISESSVQGAKEYF. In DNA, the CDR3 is TGTGCCATCAGTGAGTCGTCCGTTCAGGGGGCTAAGGAGTACTTC.

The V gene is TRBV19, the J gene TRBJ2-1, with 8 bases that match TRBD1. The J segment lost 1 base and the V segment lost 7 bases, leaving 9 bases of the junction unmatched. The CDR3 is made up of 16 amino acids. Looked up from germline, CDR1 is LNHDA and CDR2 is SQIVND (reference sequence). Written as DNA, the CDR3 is TGTGCCAGTATGCTAGGACAGGGACAATCCTACAATGAGCAGTTCTTC. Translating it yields CASMLGQGQSYNEQFF.

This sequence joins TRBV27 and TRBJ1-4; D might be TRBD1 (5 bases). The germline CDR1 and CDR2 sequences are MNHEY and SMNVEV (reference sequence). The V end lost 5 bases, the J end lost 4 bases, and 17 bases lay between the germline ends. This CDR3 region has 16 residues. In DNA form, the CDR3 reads TGTGCCAGCAGTCCGAAGACCGGGGCGAATAATGAAAAACTGTTTTTT. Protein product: CASSPKTGANNEKLFF. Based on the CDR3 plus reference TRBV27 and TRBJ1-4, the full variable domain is EAQVTQNPRYLITVTGKKLTVTCSQNMNHEYMSWYRQDPGLGLRQIYYSMNVEVTDKGDVPEGYKVSRKEKRNFPLILESPSPNQTSLYFCASSPKTGANNEKLFFGSGTQLSVL.

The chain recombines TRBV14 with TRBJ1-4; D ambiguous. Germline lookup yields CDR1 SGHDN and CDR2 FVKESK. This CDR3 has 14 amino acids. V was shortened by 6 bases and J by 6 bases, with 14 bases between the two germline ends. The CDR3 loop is CASSPSSSYEKLFF. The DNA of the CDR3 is TGTGCCAGCAGTCCATCCTCCTCCTATGAAAAACTGTTTTTT.

The CDR3 DNA follows: TGTGCCATCAGTGAATTAGGGACTAGCGGGTTCCGGCGGAATGAGCAGTTCTTC. This codes for CAISELGTSGFRRNEQFF. The chain couples TRBV10-3 to TRBJ2-1; TRBD2 matches 12 bases. Germline trimming cut 3 bases from V and 7 bases from J; bases unmatched to any gene: 13. Germline lookup yields CDR1 ENHRY and CDR2 SYGVKD. The CDR3 is 18 residues long.

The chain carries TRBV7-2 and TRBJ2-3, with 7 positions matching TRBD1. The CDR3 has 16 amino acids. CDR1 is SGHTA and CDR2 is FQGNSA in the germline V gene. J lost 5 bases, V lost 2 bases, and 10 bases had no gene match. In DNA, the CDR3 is TGTGCCAGCAGCTTAATGTTCCCAGGGGGTGGAGATACGCAGTATTTT. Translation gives CASSLMFPGGGDTQYF. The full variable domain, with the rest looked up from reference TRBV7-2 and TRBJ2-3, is GAGVSQSPSNKVTEKGKDVELRCDPISGHTALYWYRQSLGQGLEFLIYFQGNSAPDKSGLPSDRFSAERTGGSVSTLTIQRTQQEDSAVYLCASSLMFPGGGDTQYFGPGTRLTVL.

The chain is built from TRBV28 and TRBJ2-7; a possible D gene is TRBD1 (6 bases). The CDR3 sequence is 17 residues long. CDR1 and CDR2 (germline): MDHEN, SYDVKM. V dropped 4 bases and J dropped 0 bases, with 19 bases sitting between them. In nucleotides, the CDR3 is TGTGCCAGCAGTTACGGTGCAAAGGGGGTTCTCTCCTACGAGCAGTACTTC. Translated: CASSYGAKGVLSYEQYF.

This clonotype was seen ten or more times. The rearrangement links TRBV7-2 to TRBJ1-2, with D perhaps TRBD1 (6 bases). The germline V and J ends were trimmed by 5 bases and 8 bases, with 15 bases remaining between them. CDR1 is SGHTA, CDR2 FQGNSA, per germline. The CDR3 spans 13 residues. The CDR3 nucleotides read TGTGCCAGCAGCCCAACAGGGATTGACGGCTACACCTTC. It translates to CASSPTGIDGYTF.

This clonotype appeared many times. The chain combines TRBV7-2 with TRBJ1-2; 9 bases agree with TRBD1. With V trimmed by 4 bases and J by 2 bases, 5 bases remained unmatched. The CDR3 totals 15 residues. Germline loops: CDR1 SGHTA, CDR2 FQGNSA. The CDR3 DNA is TGTGCCAGCAGCTGGACAGGGGACAAAAACTATGGCTACACCTTC. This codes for CASSWTGDKNYGYTF.